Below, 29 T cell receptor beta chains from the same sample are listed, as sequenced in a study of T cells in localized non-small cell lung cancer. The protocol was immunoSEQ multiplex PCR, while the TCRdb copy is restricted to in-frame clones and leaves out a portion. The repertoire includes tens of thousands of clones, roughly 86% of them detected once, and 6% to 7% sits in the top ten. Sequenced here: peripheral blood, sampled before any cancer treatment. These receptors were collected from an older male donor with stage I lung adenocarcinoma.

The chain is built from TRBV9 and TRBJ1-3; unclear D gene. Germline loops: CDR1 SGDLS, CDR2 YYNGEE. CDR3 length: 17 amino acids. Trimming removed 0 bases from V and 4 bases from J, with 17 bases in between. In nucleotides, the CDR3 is TGTGCCAGCAGCGTAGGATCGGGAATGGGCTCGGGAAACACCATATATTTT. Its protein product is CASSVGSGMGSGNTIYF.

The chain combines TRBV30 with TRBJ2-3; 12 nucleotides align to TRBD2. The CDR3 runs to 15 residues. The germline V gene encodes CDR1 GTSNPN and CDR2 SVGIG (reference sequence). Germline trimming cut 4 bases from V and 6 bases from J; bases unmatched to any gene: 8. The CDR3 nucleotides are TGTGCCTGGACCGTGGGACTAGCGGGCGCGGATACGCAGTATTTT. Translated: CAWTVGLAGADTQYF.

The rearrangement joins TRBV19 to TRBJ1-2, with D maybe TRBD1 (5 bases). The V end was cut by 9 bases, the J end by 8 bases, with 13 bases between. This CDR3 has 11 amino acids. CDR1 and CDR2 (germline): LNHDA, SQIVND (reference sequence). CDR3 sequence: CARRESGGYTF. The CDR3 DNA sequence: TGTGCCAGGAGGGAGTCAGGGGGCTACACCTTC.

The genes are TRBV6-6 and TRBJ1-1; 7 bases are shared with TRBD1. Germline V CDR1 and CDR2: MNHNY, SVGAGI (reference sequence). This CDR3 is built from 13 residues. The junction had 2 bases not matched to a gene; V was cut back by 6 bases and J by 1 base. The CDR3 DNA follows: TGTGCCAGCAGATGGACAGGGAACACTGAAGCTTTCTTT. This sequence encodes CASRWTGNTEAFF.

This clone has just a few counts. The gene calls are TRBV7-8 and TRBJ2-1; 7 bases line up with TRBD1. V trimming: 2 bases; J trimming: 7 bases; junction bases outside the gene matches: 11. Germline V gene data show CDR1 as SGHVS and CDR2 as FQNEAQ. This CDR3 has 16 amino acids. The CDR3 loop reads CASSLIGRDSLNEQFF. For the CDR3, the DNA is TGTGCCAGCAGCTTAATTGGCCGGGACAGCCTAAATGAGCAGTTCTTC.

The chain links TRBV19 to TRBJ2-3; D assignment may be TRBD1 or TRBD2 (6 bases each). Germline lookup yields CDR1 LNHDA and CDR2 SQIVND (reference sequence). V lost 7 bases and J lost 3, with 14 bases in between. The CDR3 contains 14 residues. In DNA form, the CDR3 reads TGTGCCAGTAACCGGGGGACACAAACAGATACGCAGTATTTT. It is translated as CASNRGTQTDTQYF. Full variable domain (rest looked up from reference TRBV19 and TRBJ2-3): DGGITQSPKYLFRKEGQNVTLSCEQNLNHDAMYWYRQDPGQGLRLIYYSQIVNDFQKGDIAEGYSVSREKKESFPLTVTSAQKNPTAFYLCASNRGTQTDTQYFGPGTRLTVL.

In nucleotides, the CDR3 is TGCGCCAGCAGCTTGGCCGGTCGGGTTACCGAGCAGTACTTC. As protein: CASSLAGRVTEQYF. This chain joins TRBV5-1 and TRBJ2-7; D is undetermined. The V end lost 0 bases, the J end lost 6 bases, and 13 bases lay between the germline ends. Germline V lookup: CDR1 SGHRS, CDR2 YFSETQ. This CDR3 has 14 amino acids.

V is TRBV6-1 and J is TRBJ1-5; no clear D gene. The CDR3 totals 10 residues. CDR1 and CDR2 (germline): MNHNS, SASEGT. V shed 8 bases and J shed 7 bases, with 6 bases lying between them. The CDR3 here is CASGLQPQHF. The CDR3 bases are TGTGCCAGCGGGTTGCAGCCCCAGCATTTT.

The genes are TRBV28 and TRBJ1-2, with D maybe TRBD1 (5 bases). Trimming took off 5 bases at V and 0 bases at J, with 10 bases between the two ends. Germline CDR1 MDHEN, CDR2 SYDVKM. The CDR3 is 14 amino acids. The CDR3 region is CASSVPGPNYGYTF. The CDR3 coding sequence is TGTGCCAGCAGTGTGCCGGGGCCTAACTATGGCTACACCTTC.

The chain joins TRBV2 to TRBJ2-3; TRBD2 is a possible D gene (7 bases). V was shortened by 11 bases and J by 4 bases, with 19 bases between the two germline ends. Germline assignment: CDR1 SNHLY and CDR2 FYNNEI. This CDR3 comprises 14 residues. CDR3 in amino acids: CAARGGLTSDTQYF. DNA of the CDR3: TGTGCCGCTAGGGGGGGACTTACATCAGATACGCAGTATTTT.

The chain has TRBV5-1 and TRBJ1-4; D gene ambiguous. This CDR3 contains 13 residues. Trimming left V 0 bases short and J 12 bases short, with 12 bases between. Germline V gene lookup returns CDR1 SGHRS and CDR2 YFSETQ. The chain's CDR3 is CASSLAVGLELFF. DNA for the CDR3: TGCGCCAGCAGCTTGGCGGTTGGCCTGGAACTGTTTTTT.

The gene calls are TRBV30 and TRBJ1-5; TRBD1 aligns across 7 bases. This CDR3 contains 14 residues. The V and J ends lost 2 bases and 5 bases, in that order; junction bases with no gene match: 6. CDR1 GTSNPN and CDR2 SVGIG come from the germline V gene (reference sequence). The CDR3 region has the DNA TGTGCCTGGAGTCCTGGGACAGCACATCAGCCCCAGCATTTT. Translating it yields CAWSPGTAHQPQHF.

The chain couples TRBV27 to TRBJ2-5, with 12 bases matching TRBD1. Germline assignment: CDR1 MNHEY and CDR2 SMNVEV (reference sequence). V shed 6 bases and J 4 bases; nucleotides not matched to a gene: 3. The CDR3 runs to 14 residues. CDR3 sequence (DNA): TGTGCCAGCAGGGGACAGGGGGCAGGAGAGACCCAGTACTTC. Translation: CASRGQGAGETQYF.

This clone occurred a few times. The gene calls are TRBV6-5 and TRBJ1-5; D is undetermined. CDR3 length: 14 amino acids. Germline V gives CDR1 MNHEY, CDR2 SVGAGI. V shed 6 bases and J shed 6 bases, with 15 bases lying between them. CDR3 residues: CASRPAATGQPQHF. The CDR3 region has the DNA TGTGCCAGCAGGCCCGCCGCTACCGGTCAGCCCCAGCATTTT.

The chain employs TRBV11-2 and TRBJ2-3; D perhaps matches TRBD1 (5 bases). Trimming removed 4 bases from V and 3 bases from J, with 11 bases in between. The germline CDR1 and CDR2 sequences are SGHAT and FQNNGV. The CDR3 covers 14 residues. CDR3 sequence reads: CASSSRQQTDTQYF. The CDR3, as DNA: TGTGCCAGCAGCTCCCGACAGCAGACAGATACGCAGTATTTT.

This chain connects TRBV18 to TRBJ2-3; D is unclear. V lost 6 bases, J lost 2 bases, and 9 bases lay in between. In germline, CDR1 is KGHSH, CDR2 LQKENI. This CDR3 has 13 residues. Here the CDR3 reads CASSGRLTDTQYF. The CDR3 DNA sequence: TGTGCCAGCTCCGGACGGCTCACAGATACGCAGTATTTT.

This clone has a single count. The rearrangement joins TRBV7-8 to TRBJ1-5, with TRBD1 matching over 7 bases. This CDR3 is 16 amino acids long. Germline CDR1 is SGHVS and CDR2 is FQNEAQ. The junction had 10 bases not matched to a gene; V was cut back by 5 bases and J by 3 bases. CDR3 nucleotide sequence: TGTGCCAGCAGCCCGAGGACAGGACAATTCAATCAGCCCCAGCATTTT. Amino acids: CASSPRTGQFNQPQHF.

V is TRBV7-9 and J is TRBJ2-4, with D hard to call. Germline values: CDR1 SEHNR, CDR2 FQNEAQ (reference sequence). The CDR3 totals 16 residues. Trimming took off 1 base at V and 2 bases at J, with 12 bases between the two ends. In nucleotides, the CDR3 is TGTGCCAGCAGCTTAGGCACCGATGATTCCAAAAACATTCAGTACTTC. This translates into CASSLGTDDSKNIQYF.

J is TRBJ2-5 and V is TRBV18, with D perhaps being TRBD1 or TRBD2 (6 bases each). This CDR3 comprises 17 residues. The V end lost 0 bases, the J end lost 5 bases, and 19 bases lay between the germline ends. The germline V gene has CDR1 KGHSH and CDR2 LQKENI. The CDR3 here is CASSPPGARRGEETQYF. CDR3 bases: TGTGCCAGCTCACCACCGGGGGCCCGGCGGGGAGAGGAGACCCAGTACTTC.

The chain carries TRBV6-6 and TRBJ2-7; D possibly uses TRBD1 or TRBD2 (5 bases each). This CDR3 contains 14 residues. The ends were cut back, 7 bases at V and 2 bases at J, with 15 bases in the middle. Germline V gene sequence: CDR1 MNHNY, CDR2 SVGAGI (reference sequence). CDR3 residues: CASNSEGNPYEQYF. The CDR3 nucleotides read TGTGCCAGCAACTCAGAGGGGAATCCCTACGAGCAGTACTTC.

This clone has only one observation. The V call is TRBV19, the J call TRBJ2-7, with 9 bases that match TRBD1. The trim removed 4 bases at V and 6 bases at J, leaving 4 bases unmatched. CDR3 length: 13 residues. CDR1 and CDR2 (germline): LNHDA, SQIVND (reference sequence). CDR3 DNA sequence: TGTGCCAGTAGTACGGACAGGGGTCGCGAGCAGTACTTC. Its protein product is CASSTDRGREQYF.

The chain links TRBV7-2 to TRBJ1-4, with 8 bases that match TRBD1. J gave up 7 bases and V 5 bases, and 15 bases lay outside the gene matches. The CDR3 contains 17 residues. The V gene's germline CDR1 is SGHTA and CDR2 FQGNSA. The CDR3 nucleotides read TGTGCCAGCAGCAATCTAAGGCAGGGGGCCTTTACTGAAAAACTGTTTTTT. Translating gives CASSNLRQGAFTEKLFF.

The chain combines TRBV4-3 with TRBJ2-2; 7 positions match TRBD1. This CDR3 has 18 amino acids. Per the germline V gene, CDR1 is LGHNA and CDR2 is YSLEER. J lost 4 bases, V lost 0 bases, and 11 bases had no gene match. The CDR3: CASSQEVKGAWSTGELFF. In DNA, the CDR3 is TGCGCCAGCAGCCAAGAAGTAAAGGGGGCGTGGAGCACCGGGGAGCTGTTTTTT.

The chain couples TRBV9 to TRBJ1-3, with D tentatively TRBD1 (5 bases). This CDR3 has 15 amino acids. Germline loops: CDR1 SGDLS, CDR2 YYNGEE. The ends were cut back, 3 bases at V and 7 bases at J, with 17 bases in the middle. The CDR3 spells CASSASSVGANTIYF. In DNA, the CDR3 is TGTGCCAGCAGCGCTTCTTCAGTAGGGGCGAACACCATATATTTT.

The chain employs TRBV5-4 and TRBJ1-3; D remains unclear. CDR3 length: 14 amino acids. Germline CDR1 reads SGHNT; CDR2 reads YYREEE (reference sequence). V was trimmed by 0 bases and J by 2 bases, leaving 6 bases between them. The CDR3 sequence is CASSLDSTGNTIYF. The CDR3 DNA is TGTGCCAGCAGCTTGGACAGCACTGGAAACACCATATATTTT. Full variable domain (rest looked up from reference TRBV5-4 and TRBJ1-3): ETGVTQSPTHLIKTRGQQVTLRCSSQSGHNTVSWYQQALGQGPQFIFQYYREEENGRGNFPPRFSGLQFPNYSSELNVNALELDDSALYLCASSLDSTGNTIYFGEGSWLTVV.

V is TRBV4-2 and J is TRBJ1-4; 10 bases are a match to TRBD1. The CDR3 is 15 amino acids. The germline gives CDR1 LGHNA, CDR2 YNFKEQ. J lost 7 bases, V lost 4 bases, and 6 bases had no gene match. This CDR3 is CASSPTGGVSEKLFF. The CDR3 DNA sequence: TGTGCCAGCAGCCCGACAGGGGGCGTGAGTGAAAAACTGTTTTTT.

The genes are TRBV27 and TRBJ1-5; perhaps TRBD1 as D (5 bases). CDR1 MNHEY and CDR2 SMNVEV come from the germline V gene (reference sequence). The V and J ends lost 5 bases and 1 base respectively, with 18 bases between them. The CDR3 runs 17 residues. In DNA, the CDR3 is TGTGCCAGCAGTCCCCTTCCCGGCAGGGTGAGCAATCAGCCCCAGCATTTT. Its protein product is CASSPLPGRVSNQPQHF.

CDR3 sequence (DNA): TGTGCCAGCAGCCAAGTATATAGCCGGGGGGCTAATGAGCAGTTCTTC. This gives the protein CASSQVYSRGANEQFF. The chain recombines TRBV14 with TRBJ2-1; weak D call: TRBD2 (7 bases). This CDR3 contains 16 residues. Germline V gene data show CDR1 as SGHDN and CDR2 as FVKESK. V was shortened by 1 base and J by 7 bases, with 17 bases between the two germline ends.

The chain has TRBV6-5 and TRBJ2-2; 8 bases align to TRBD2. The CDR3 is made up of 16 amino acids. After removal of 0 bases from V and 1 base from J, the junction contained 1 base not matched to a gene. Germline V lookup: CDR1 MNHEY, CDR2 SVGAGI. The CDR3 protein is CASSYSGTRNTGELFF. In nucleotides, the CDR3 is TGTGCCAGCAGTTACTCCGGGACTAGGAACACCGGGGAGCTGTTTTTT.